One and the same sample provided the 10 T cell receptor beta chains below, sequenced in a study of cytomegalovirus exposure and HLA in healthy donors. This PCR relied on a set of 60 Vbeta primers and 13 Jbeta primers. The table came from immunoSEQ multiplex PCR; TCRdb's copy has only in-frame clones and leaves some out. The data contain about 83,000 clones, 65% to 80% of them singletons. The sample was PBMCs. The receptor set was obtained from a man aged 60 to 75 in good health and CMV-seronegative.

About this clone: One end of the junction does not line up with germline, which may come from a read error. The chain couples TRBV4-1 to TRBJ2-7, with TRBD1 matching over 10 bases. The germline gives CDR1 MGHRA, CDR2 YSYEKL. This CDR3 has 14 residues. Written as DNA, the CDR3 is TGTGCCAGCAGCCCGACAGGGGGCAGGGACGAGCAGTACTTC. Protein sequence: CASSPTGGRDEQYF.

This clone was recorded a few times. Written as DNA, the CDR3 is TGCGCCAGCAGCTTGGATACGGGGGGTGCCGGTGAAGCTTTCTTT. Translated, it gives CASSLDTGGAGEAFF. This chain joins TRBV5-1 and TRBJ1-1; D is possibly TRBD1 (5 bases). Germline V gives CDR1 SGHRS, CDR2 YFSETQ. The CDR3 has 15 residues. Trimming stripped 0 bases from V and 7 bases from J, with 16 bases between.

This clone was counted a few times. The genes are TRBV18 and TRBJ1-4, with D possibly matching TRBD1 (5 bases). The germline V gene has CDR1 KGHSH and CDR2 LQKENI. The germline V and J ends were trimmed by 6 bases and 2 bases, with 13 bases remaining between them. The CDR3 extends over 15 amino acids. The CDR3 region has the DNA TGTGCCAGCTCGCCCAGCAGGGTGACTAATGAAAAACTGTTTTTT. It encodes CASSPSRVTNEKLFF.

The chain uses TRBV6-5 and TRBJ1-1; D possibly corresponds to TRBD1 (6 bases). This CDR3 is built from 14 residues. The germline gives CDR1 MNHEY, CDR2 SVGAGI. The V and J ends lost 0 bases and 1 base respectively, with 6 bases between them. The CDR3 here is CASSYSGANTEAFF. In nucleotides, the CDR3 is TGTGCCAGCAGTTACTCGGGGGCGAACACTGAAGCTTTCTTT.

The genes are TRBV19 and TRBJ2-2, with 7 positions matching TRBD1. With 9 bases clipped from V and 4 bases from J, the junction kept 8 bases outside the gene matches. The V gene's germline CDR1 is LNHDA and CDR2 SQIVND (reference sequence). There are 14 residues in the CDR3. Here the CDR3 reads CASRGQSSTGELFF. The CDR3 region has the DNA TGTGCCAGCAGGGGACAGTCGAGCACCGGGGAGCTGTTTTTT.

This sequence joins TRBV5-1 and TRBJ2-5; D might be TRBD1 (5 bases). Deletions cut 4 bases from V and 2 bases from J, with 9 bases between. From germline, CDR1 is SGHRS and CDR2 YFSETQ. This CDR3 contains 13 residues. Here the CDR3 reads CASSTTAQETQYF. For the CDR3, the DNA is TGCGCCAGCAGCACGACAGCTCAAGAGACCCAGTACTTC.

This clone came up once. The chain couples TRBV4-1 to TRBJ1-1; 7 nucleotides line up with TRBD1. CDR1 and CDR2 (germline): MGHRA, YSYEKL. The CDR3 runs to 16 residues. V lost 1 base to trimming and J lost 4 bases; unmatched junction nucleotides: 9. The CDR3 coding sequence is TGCGCCAGCAGCCAAGTGTTCGAGGGGGCAAGCACTGAAGCTTTCTTT. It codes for CASSQVFEGASTEAFF.

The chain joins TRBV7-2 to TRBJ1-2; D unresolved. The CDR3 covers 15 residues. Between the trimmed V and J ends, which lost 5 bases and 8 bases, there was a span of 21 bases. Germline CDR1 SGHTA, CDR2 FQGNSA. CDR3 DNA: TGTGCCAGCAGCGCCCGACAAGCAGCCCCCATGGGCTACACCTTC. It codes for CASSARQAAPMGYTF.

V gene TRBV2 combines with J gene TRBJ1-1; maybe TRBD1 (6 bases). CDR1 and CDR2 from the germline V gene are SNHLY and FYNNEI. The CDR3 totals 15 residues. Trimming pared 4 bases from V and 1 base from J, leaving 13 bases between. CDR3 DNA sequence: TGTGCCAGCAGTGTCAGGGGCGAGACGAACACTGAAGCTTTCTTT. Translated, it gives CASSVRGETNTEAFF.

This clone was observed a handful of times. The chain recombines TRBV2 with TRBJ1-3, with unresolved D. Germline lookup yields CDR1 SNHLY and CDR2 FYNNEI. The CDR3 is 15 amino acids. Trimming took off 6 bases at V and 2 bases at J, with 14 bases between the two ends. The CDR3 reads CASSSFGGAGNTIYF. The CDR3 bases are TGTGCCAGCAGCTCCTTTGGAGGAGCTGGAAACACCATATATTTT. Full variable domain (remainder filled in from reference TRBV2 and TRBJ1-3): EPEVTQTPSHQVTQMGQEVILRCVPISNHLYFYWYRQILGQKVEFLVSFYNNEISEKSEIFDDQFSVERPDGSNFTLKIRSTKLEDSAMYFCASSSFGGAGNTIYFGEGSWLTVV.